This TCR beta chain was identified in a study of OX40 agonist ivuxolimab in advanced cancers. Across the study: Administration of intravenous ivuxolimab to patients occurred every 2 weeks at 0.01 to 10 mg/kg. Therapy given before enrollment (anti-PD-1, anti-PD-L1 or anti-CTLA-4) was allowed, and under 45% had some. The study's findings and limits: Averaged across samples, CD8+ T cells carried more expanded clones than CD4+ did.

On this clone: The antigen is not known.

It was autoimmune disease history or systemic immunosuppression that excluded patients. Some clones are missing from TCRdb's copy, which holds only in-frame ones; the method was immunoSEQ multiplex PCR. The sample shows tens of thousands of clones, around 87% of them seen only once. The CDR3 spans 12 residues. The germline gives CDR1 SNHLY, CDR2 FYNNEI. V lost 3 bases and J 8 bases, leaving 7 bases between the germline ends. The specimen comprised CD4+ or CD8+ T cells sorted from blood, sampled in a trial of the OX40 agonist ivuxolimab. V gene TRBV2 combines with J gene TRBJ1-4, with a possible D match to TRBD1 (5 bases). This clonotype was sampled from an adult with an advanced solid tumor such as melanoma, head and neck, liver or kidney cancer. The CDR3 region has the DNA TGTGCCAGCAGTGACTGGGGGGAAAAACTGTTTTTT. This gives the protein CASSDWGEKLFF.